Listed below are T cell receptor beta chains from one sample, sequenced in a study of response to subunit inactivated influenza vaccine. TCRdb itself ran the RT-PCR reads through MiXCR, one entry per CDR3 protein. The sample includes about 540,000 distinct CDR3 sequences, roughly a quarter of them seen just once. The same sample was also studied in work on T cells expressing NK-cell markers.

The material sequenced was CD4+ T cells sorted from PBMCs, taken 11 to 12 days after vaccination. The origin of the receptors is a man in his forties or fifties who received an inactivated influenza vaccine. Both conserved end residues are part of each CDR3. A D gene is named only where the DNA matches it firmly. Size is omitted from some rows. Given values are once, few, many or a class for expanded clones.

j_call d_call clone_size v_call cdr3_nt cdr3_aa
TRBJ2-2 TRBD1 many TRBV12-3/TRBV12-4 TGTGCCAGCAGGGAAGGACAGGGCTTCCGCACCGGGGAGCTGTTTTTT CASREGQGFRTGELFF
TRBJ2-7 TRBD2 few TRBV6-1 TGTGCCAGCCCTATATGCGGGAGGGCCTCCTACGAGCAGTACTTC CASPICGRASYEQYF
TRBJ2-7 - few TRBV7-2 TGTGCCAGCAGCTTAGCGCGGCGGCGATCTTCCTACGAGCAGTACTTC CASSLARRRSSYEQYF
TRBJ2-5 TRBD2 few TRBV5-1 TGCGCCAGCAGCTTGGCCGCTGATCAGCGGGGGGTCGAAGAGACCCAGTACTTC CASSLAADQRGVEETQYF
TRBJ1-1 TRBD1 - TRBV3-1 TGTGCCAGCAGCCAAGGACAGGGTCGGTCCACTGAAGCTTTCTTT CASSQGQGRSTEAFF
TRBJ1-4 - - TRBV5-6 TGTGCCAGCAGCCAGACACAGGGACCTAATGAAAAACTGTTTTTT CASSQTQGPNEKLFF
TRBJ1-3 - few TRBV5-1 TGCGCCAGCAGCTTGGACATACCCTCTGGAAACACCATATATTTT CASSLDIPSGNTIYF
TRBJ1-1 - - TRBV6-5 TGTGCCAGCAGTTACTCGACGGCCACTGAAGCTTTCTTT CASSYSTATEAFF
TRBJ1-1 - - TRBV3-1 TGTGCCAGCAGCTATTCTCCGGGGACGGGGACTGAAGCTTTCTTT CASSYSPGTGTEAFF
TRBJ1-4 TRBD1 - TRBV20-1 TGCAGTATCGGGACAGGGGAAGGACTGTTTTTT CSIGTGEGLFF
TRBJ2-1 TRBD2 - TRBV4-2 TGTGCCAGCAGCCTTAGCGGGGGGGTCTACGATGAGCAGTTCTTC CASSLSGGVYDEQFF
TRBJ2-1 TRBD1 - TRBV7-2 TGTGCCAGCAGCTTACTGGGACAGGGGGCCGGCAATGAGCAGTTCTTC CASSLLGQGAGNEQFF
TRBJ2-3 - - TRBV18 TGTGCCAGCTCACCAGCCACAGATACGCAGTATTTT CASSPATDTQYF
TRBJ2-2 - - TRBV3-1 TGTGCCAGCAGCCAGGAATACACCGGGGAGCTGTTTTTT CASSQEYTGELFF
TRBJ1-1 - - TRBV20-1 TGCAGTGCTAGAGCGGGACTTCGGAGTGAAGCTTTCTTT CSARAGLRSEAFF
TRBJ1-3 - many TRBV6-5 TGTGCCAGCAGTTACTCAAAAGACGGCAACACCATATATTTT CASSYSKDGNTIYF
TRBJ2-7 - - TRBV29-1 TGCAGCGTCATCGGCGGGGTCTTCTACGAGCAGTACTTC CSVIGGVFYEQYF
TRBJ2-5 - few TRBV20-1 TGCAGTGCCGTCCAAGGTGTCATAAAAGAGACCCAGTACTTC CSAVQGVIKETQYF
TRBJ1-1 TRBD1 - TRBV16 TGTGCCAGCAGCCAGGACAGGGAAGCTTTCTTT CASSQDREAFF
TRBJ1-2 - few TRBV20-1 TGCAGTGTGGAAGGAGGCACCTTC CSVEGGTF
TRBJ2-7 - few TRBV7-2 TGTGCCAGCAGCTTAGCTCGGGTTTCCTACGAGCAGTACTTC CASSLARVSYEQYF
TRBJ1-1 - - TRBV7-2 TGTGCCAGCAGCCCACGGGCGGGGAACACTGAAGCTTTCTTT CASSPRAGNTEAFF
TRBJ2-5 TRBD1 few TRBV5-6 TGTGCCAGCAGCCTGACCGACAGGGCTTTCCAAGAGACCCAGTACTTC CASSLTDRAFQETQYF
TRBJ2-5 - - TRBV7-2 TGTGCCAGCAGCCCATGGGTGACCCAGTACTTC CASSPWVTQYF
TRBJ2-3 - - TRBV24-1 TGTGCCACCAGTGATTTACGGCGGGGGCCCACAGATACGCAGTATTTT CATSDLRRGPTDTQYF
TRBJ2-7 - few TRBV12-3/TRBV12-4 TGTGCCAGCAGTTTGGGGCAGGGCCCCCACGAGCAGTACTTC CASSLGQGPHEQYF
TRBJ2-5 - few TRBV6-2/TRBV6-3 TGTGCCAGCATTAAAAGGGAGACCCAGTACTTC CASIKRETQYF
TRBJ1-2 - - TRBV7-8 TGTGCCAGCAGCTCCTCGCCCTATGGCTACACCTTC CASSSSPYGYTF
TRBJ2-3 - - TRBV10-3 TGTGCCATCAGCCAAGAACCTACAGATACGCAGTATTTT CAISQEPTDTQYF
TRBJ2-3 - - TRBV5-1 TGCGCCAGCAGCTTGGAGTTTGTGTCAGGCTCTAGGGATACGCAGTATTTT CASSLEFVSGSRDTQYF
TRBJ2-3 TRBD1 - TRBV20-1 TGCAGTGCTAGAGAGAAGGGACAGATCGATACGCAGTATTTT CSAREKGQIDTQYF
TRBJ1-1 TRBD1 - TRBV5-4 TGTGCCAGCAGCTTGGTGAGCAGGGGGCTAACTGAAGCTTTCTTT CASSLVSRGLTEAFF
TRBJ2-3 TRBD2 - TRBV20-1 TGCAGTGCTAGATACGGGGGGGCCGCAGATACGCAGTATTTT CSARYGGAADTQYF
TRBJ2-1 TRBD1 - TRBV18 TGTGCCAGCTCACCATGGACAGGGGGGTACAATGAGCAGTTCTTC CASSPWTGGYNEQFF
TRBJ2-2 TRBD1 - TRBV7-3 TGTGCCAGCAGCCCCAGGACAGGGGATGGCACCGGGGAGCTGTTTTTT CASSPRTGDGTGELFF
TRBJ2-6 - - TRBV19 TGTGCCAGTAGTAAGGGTGGATCTGGGGCCAACGTCCTGACTTTC CASSKGGSGANVLTF